A selection of T cell receptor beta chains follows, all from one sample in a study of T-cell memory formation after mild COVID-19. TCRdb reanalysed the 5' RACE reads using MiXCR and keeps one entry per CDR3 protein. The sample has about 560,000 distinct CDR3 sequences; approximately 18% are singletons. The sample taken for sequencing was PBMCs or a T cell subset sorted from them (not recorded which). These TCRs come from an adult woman who had mild COVID-19 (a few samples of this study predate the infection). Cell type and time point are not known. Each CDR3 is given with its conserved first and last residue. Fields, in order: J gene, D gene, clone size, V gene, CDR3 length, CDR3 DNA, CDR3 protein. A D gene is named only where the DNA matches it firmly. Not every row has a clone size; where given, it reads once, few, many or a size class.

TRBJ1-2 | TRBD1 | - | TRBV9 | 15 | TGTGCCAGCAGCGTAGCTCCAGGGGGGAGAGATGGCTACACCTTC | CASSVAPGGRDGYTF
TRBJ2-1 | TRBD1 | few | TRBV12-3/TRBV12-4 | 15 | TGTGCCAGCAGTGGGACAGGGTTATCCTACAATGAGCAGTTCTTC | CASSGTGLSYNEQFF
TRBJ2-7 | TRBD2 | few | TRBV5-1 | 15 | TGCGCCAGCAGCCTCCAGGCGGGAGGCGTCTACGAGCAGTACTTC | CASSLQAGGVYEQYF
TRBJ2-3 | TRBD2 | - | TRBV18 | 14 | TGTGCCAGCCGCTTAGCGGGGGCCGGGGATACGCAGTATTTT | CASRLAGAGDTQYF
TRBJ1-2 | TRBD1 | - | TRBV24-1 | 16 | TGTGCCACCAGTGATTCCCCAGTCACAGGGGGCCGTGGCTACACCTTC | CATSDSPVTGGRGYTF
TRBJ1-6 | - | - | TRBV24-1 | 13 | TGTGCCACCAGTGAACAGGGAGATTCACCCCTCCACTTT | CATSEQGDSPLHF
TRBJ1-3 | - | - | TRBV7-2 | 15 | TGTGCCAGCAGCTTATCAGGCACCTCTGATAACACCATATATTTT | CASSLSGTSDNTIYF
TRBJ1-1 | - | - | TRBV3-1 | 14 | TGTGCCAGCAGCATGCATACCTTGAACACTGAAGCTTTCTTT | CASSMHTLNTEAFF
TRBJ1-4 | TRBD1 | few | TRBV5-6 | 14 | TGTGCCAGCAGCCCGACAGGGGAAGGGGCAAAACTGTTTTTT | CASSPTGEGAKLFF
TRBJ1-4 | - | - | TRBV24-1 | 12 | TGTGCCACCAGTGATTTAGGAAGGGATCTGTTTTTT | CATSDLGRDLFF
TRBJ2-1 | TRBD2 | few | TRBV7-2 | 16 | TGTGCCAGCAGCCAATGGTCTAGCGGGACCTACAATGAGCAGTTCTTC | CASSQWSSGTYNEQFF
TRBJ2-3 | TRBD2 | few | TRBV7-2 | 16 | TGTGCCAGCAGCTATGGGAGGGCCTCTAGCACAGATACGCAGTATTTT | CASSYGRASSTDTQYF
TRBJ2-3 | TRBD2 | few | TRBV5-6 | 17 | TGTGCCAGCAGAAAGACTAGCGGGGGGGCGAGCACAGATACGCAGTATTTT | CASRKTSGGASTDTQYF
TRBJ1-2 | - | few | TRBV12-3/TRBV12-4 | 13 | TGTGCCAGCAGTCCCCCGGGGGCCTATGGCTACACCTTC | CASSPPGAYGYTF
TRBJ2-3 | - | - | TRBV29-1 | 13 | TGCAGCGTTGGTACAGAAAGCACAGATACGCAGTATTTT | CSVGTESTDTQYF
TRBJ2-5 | - | - | TRBV24-1 | 14 | TGTGCCACCAGTGATATTCGGACAGACGAGACCCAGTACTTC | CATSDIRTDETQYF
TRBJ2-1 | TRBD2 | few | TRBV9 | 17 | TGTGCCAGCAGCCCTCGGGGGACTAGCGGGAGTGGGAATGAGCAGTTCTTC | CASSPRGTSGSGNEQFF
TRBJ1-4 | - | once | TRBV18 | 16 | TGTGCCAGCTCACCAGAGCGAGGGTTAGCTAATGAAAAACTGTTTTTT | CASSPERGLANEKLFF
TRBJ2-1 | - | - | TRBV12-3/TRBV12-4 | 15 | TGTGCCAGCAGTTTAAGGTTACAGGGAGATACTGAGCAGTTCTTC | CASSLRLQGDTEQFF
TRBJ1-5 | - | once | TRBV18 | 14 | TGTGCCAGCTCACCAAGTGGAGGGGGTCAGCCCCAGCATTTT | CASSPSGGGQPQHF
TRBJ2-5 | - | once | TRBV20-1 | 14 | TGCAGTGCTAGAGAGCAACTAAACCAAGAGACCCAGTACTTC | CSAREQLNQETQYF
TRBJ1-3 | TRBD1 | - | TRBV7-6 | 15 | TGTGCCAGCAGCCGCGGGACAGGGGCTGGAAACACCATATATTTT | CASSRGTGAGNTIYF
TRBJ1-2 | TRBD1 | - | TRBV29-1 | 13 | TGCAGCGTTGAAACGGGACAGTTCTATGGCTACACCTTC | CSVETGQFYGYTF
TRBJ2-1 | TRBD2 | few | TRBV7-2 | 18 | TGTGCCAGCAGTTTAGCGGGAGGGCCAAGGGTGAGCAAAAATGAGCAGTTCTTC | CASSLAGGPRVSKNEQFF
TRBJ2-1 | TRBD2 | - | TRBV18 | 15 | TGTGCCAGCTCACCAGGGACTAGCGGGAGAGGTGAGCAGTTCTTC | CASSPGTSGRGEQFF
TRBJ1-4 | TRBD1 | - | TRBV7-9 | 20 | TGTGCCAGCAGCTTAACCCGGACCGGGACAGGGATTGCAACTAATGAAAAACTGTTTTTT | CASSLTRTGTGIATNEKLFF
TRBJ2-7 | TRBD2 | - | TRBV5-1 | 13 | TGCGCCAGCAGCTCGAGCGGGGCCTACGAGCAGTACTTC | CASSSSGAYEQYF
TRBJ2-5 | TRBD2 | few | TRBV12-3/TRBV12-4 | 14 | TGTGCCAGCAGTTTCCAGCGGGAGTTGGAGACCCAGTACTTC | CASSFQRELETQYF
TRBJ2-1 | TRBD2 | many | TRBV5-1 | 16 | TGCGCCAGCAGAGAAACTAGCGCGCGAGGCTCAGGTGAGCAGTTCTTC | CASRETSARGSGEQFF
TRBJ2-2 | TRBD2 | - | TRBV12-5 | 19 | TGTGCTAGTGGTTTGGTACTCGCGGGAGGGCCTGTGAACACCGGGGAGCTGTTTTTT | CASGLVLAGGPVNTGELFF
TRBJ2-7 | TRBD2 | few | TRBV29-1 | 14 | TGCAGCGTTGGACTAGCGGGGCGGTTCTACGAGCAGTACTTC | CSVGLAGRFYEQYF
TRBJ1-1 | - | - | TRBV3-1 | 13 | TGTGCCAGCAGCCAACCCCCTGGCGCTGAAGCTTTCTTT | CASSQPPGAEAFF
TRBJ2-2 | TRBD2 | - | TRBV3-1 | 18 | TGTGCCAGCAGCCAATCCCGGGCACTAGCGGGAGCGAGCGGGGAGCTGTTTTTT | CASSQSRALAGASGELFF
TRBJ2-2 | - | - | TRBV7-2 | 15 | TGTGCCAGCAGCTTAGTTTTGGCTTACACCGGGGAGCTGTTTTTT | CASSLVLAYTGELFF
TRBJ1-5 | TRBD1 | many | TRBV4-3 | 18 | TGCGCCAGCAGCCAAGATATTGAACGGACAGGCGATGATCAGCCCCAGCATTTT | CASSQDIERTGDDQPQHF
TRBJ2-7 | - | many | TRBV12-3/TRBV12-4 | 14 | TGTGCCAGCAGCCTGTCCGGGGGCCCCTACGAGCAGTACTTC | CASSLSGGPYEQYF
TRBJ2-7 | - | - | TRBV12-3/TRBV12-4 | 13 | TGTGCCAGCAGTTCCCGAACAGGGTTGGAGCAGTACTTC | CASSSRTGLEQYF
TRBJ2-3 | TRBD2 | few | TRBV20-1 | 14 | TGCAGTGCTATAGGCGGGAGGGTTCAAGATACGCAGTATTTT | CSAIGGRVQDTQYF
TRBJ2-1 | TRBD2 | - | TRBV4-1 | 16 | TGCGCCAGCAGCCGGGGGCGGACTAGCGGACGGAATGAGCAGTTCTTC | CASSRGRTSGRNEQFF
TRBJ2-7 | TRBD1 | - | TRBV5-1 | 15 | TGCGCCAGCAGCCTCGCTACAGGGGCCCAATACGAGCAGTACTTC | CASSLATGAQYEQYF
TRBJ2-2 | - | - | TRBV29-1 | 14 | TGCAGCGTCCACAGGGGGGGGAACACCGGGGAGCTGTTTTTT | CSVHRGGNTGELFF
TRBJ2-5 | TRBD1 | - | TRBV5-1 | 15 | TGCGCCAGCAGCCGGAAGGACAGGGCACAAGAGACCCAGTACTTC | CASSRKDRAQETQYF
TRBJ2-7 | TRBD2 | - | TRBV12-3/TRBV12-4 | 14 | TGTGCCAGCAGTTATTCTAGCGGGGGGGATGAGCAGTACTTC | CASSYSSGGDEQYF
TRBJ2-2 | - | - | TRBV18 | 15 | TGTGCCAGCTCACCAGTGCGACCGAACACCGGGGAGCTGTTTTTT | CASSPVRPNTGELFF
TRBJ2-3 | - | - | TRBV20-1 | 13 | TGCAGTGCCCGGTCCCTAATCACAGATACGCAGTATTTT | CSARSLITDTQYF
TRBJ2-3 | TRBD2 | few | TRBV10-3 | 14 | TGTGCCATCAGTGACGGGAGGTACGGCAGCCCGCAGTATTTT | CAISDGRYGSPQYF
TRBJ1-1 | TRBD1 | - | TRBV5-5 | 14 | TGTGCCAGCAGCATTTGGACAGGTACCACTGAAGCTTTCTTT | CASSIWTGTTEAFF
TRBJ2-1 | TRBD1 | many | TRBV6-5 | 16 | TGTGCCAGCAGGCCAGGCTGGGACAGGAGTTACAATGAGCAGTTCTTC | CASRPGWDRSYNEQFF
TRBJ2-1 | TRBD1 | - | TRBV4-3 | 15 | TGCGCCAGCAGCCAAGGACAGGGGGAAGCCTATGAGCAGTTCTTC | CASSQGQGEAYEQFF
TRBJ1-2 | TRBD1 | - | TRBV18 | 15 | TGTGCCAGCTCACCTCCGGGACAGCCTCTACGGGGCTACACCTTC | CASSPPGQPLRGYTF
TRBJ2-7 | - | - | TRBV7-7 | 15 | TGTGCTAGCAGCCCTGGACTAACCCACCTTCTCGAGCAGTACTTC | CASSPGLTHLLEQYF
TRBJ2-3 | - | few | TRBV7-3 | 14 | TGTGCCAGCAGCTTAAGGGGGAACACAGATACGCAGTATTTT | CASSLRGNTDTQYF
TRBJ2-1 | - | - | TRBV12-3/TRBV12-4 | 16 | TGTGCCAGCAGTTCTGGGGGGGCTCGAGGGACGAATGAGCAGTTCTTC | CASSSGGARGTNEQFF